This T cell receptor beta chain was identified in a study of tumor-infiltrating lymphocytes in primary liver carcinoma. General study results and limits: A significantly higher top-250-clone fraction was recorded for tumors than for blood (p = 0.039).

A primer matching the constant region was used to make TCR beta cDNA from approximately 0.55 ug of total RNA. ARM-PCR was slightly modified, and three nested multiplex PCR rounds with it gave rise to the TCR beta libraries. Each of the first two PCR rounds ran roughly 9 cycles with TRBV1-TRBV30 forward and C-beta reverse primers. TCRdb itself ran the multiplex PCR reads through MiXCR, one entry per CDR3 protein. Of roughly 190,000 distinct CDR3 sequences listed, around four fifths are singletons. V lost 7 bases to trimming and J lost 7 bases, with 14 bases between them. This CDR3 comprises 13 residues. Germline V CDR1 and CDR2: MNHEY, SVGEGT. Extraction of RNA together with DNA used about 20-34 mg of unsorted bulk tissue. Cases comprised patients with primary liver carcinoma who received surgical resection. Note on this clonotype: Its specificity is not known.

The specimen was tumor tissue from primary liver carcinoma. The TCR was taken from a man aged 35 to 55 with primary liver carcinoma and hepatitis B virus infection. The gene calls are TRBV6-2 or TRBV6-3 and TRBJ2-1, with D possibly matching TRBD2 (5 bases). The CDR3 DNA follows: TGTGCCAGCAACCGGCTAGCAACTAATGAGCAGTTCTTC. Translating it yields CASNRLATNEQFF.